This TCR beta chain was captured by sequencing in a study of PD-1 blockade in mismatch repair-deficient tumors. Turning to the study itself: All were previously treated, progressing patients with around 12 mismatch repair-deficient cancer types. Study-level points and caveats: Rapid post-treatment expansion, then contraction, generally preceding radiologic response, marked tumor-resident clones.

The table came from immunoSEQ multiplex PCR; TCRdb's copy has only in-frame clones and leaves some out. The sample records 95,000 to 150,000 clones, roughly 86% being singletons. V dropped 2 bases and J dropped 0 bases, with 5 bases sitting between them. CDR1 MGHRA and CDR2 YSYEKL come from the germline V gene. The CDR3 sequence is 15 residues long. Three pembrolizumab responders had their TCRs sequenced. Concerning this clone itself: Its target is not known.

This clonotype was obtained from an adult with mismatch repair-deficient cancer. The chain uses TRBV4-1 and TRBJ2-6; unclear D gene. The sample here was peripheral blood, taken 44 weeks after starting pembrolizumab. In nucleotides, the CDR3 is TGCGCCAGCAGCCAATTAGGCTCTGGGGCCAACGTCCTGACTTTC. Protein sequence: CASSQLGSGANVLTF.